Sequencing of this T cell receptor beta chain was carried out in a study of OX40 agonist ivuxolimab in advanced cancers. General study findings and limits: Clonal expansion by week 6 occurred in CD4+ and CD8+ blood T cells (at 0.1 to 3.0 mg/kg). Some nonresponders additionally presented with little normalized T-cell clonal expansion. The work left the antigen specificity of expanded peripheral T cells undetermined.

Points on this clone: The antigen remains undetermined.

The CDR3 sequence is 11 residues long. CDR1 SGHRS and CDR2 YFSETQ come from the germline V gene. Trimming stripped 0 bases from V and 4 bases from J, with 2 bases between. Assay: immunoSEQ multiplex PCR; the TCRdb copy retains only in-frame clones and omits some. The sample has some 14,000 clones, 82% seen once; the top ten hold 44%. The cohort excluded patients with autoimmune disease history or systemic immunosuppression. The TCR was taken from an adult with an advanced solid tumor such as melanoma, head and neck, liver or kidney cancer. The chain joins TRBV5-1 to TRBJ2-7; D gene unclear. This specimen consisted of CD4+ or CD8+ T cells sorted from blood, obtained in a trial of the OX40 agonist ivuxolimab. The CDR3 protein is CASSLGYEQYF. CDR3 nucleotides: TGCGCCAGCAGCTTGGGATACGAGCAGTACTTC. Using reference TRBV5-1 and TRBJ2-7 for the parts outside the CDR3, the full variable domain is KAGVTQTPRYLIKTRGQQVTLSCSPISGHRSVSWYQQTPGQGLQFLFEYFSETQRNKGNFPGRFSGRQFSNSRSEMNVSTLELGDSALYLCASSLGYEQYFGPGTRLTVT.